This TCR beta chain was recorded in a study of spatial heterogeneity in lung cancer. This clonotype was counted many times. Deletions cut 3 bases from V and 9 bases from J, with 20 bases between. This CDR3 is 16 amino acids long. Germline V gene sequence: CDR1 MNHNS, CDR2 SASEGT. TCRdb redid the calling of the 5' RACE reads with MiXCR, one entry per CDR3 protein. The table shows 20,000 to 25,000 distinct CDR3 sequences, with 6.5% to 8% occurring only once. Time point of the sample: sample taken at primary tumor resection. The receptor's source is a male donor with early-stage non-small cell lung cancer. V and J are TRBV6-1 and TRBJ2-2; tentatively, D is TRBD1 (6 bases). The sample in question was PBMCs, obtained at surgery. For the CDR3, the DNA is TGTGCCAGCAGTGACCTTGGACAGAGCTGGCTCTGGGAGCTGTTTTTT. Its translation is CASSDLGQSWLWELFF.